This T cell receptor beta chain originates from a study of T cell responses to AZD1222 COVID-19 vaccine. Findings and limits, study-wide: The donors showed a predominance of white British ancestry and of females, with possible underestimation of clonal diversity.

The repertoire was sequenced with immunoSEQ multiplex PCR; TCRdb's copy has only in-frame clones and lacks some. The sample has about 150,000 clones; roughly 90% are singletons. This CDR3 spans 15 amino acids. Regarding this clone: Its target is not known.

The receptor comes from an adult in good health. The input for sequencing was peripheral blood, taken on day 0 of AZD1222 vaccination. This chain uses TRBV21-1 with TRBJ2-1. TRBV21-1 is assigned pseudogene status. The DNA for the CDR3 is TGTGCCAGCAGCAAAGTTCGGGGGCACTACAATGAGCAGTTCTTC. Protein product: CASSKVRGHYNEQFF.